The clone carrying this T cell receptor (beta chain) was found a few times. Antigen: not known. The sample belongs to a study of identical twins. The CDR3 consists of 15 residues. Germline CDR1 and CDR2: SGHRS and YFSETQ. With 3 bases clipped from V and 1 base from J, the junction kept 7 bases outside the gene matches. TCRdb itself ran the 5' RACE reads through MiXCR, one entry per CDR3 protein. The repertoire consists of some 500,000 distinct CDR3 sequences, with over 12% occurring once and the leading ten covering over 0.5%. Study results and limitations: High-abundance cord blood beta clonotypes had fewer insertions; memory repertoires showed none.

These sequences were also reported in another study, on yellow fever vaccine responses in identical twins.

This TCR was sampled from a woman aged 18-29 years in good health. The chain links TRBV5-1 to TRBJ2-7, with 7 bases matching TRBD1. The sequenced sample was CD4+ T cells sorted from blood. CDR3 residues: CASSSVQGLSYEQYF. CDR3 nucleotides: TGCGCCAGCAGCTCCGTACAGGGGTTATCCTACGAGCAGTACTTC.